Each of the 4 T cell receptor beta chains below was sequenced from the same sample in a study of blood T cell repertoires in COVID-19. Here immunoSEQ multiplex PCR was the method, and the copy in TCRdb shows in-frame clones only, minus some. The table lists under 300,000 clones, roughly 84% of them singletons. Sequencing was carried out using peripheral blood. Every receptor here comes from a woman between 35 and 50 years old who had recovered from COVID-19.

This chain links TRBV15 with TRBJ2-1, with TRBD2 matching over 8 bases. The CDR3 spans 15 residues. With V trimmed by 0 bases and J by 7 bases, 5 bases remained unmatched. Per germline, CDR1 LNHNV and CDR2 YYDKDF (reference sequence). The CDR3 here is CATSRDRVAGNEQFF. DNA for the CDR3: TGTGCCACCAGCAGAGATCGGGTAGCGGGGAATGAGCAGTTCTTC.

This clone has just a few counts. The chain is built from TRBV25-1 and TRBJ1-5; unclear D gene. V lost 2 bases to trimming and J lost 11 bases, with 13 bases between them. The germline V gene has CDR1 MGHDK and CDR2 SYGVNS. The CDR3 runs 13 residues. DNA for the CDR3: TGTGCCAGCAGTGAAATTGATCCAGACTCCCAGCATTTT. Amino acid sequence: CASSEIDPDSQHF.

This clone was recorded once. The gene calls are TRBV6-5 and TRBJ1-2; TRBD1 matches 10 bases. CDR1 and CDR2 (germline): MNHEY, SVGAGI. The CDR3 totals 15 residues. The junction had 8 bases not matched to a gene; V was cut back by 6 bases and J by 4 bases. The CDR3 bases are TGTGCCAGCAGGTCGGACAGGGGGTCTAGCTATGGCTACACCTTC. Translating it yields CASRSDRGSSYGYTF.

V gene TRBV6-1 combines with J gene TRBJ1-2, with 9 nucleotides matching TRBD1. The germline V gene has CDR1 MNHNS and CDR2 SASEGT. The CDR3 is 11 residues long. The V gene end was trimmed by 8 bases and the J gene end by 8 bases; junction bases not matched to a gene: 3. CDR3 protein: CASDTGGGYTF. The DNA of the CDR3 is TGTGCCAGCGACACAGGGGGCGGCTACACCTTC.